Following are 26 T cell receptor beta chains from one sample sequenced in a study of T-cell reconstitution after alpha-beta-depleted transplantation in children. Unique molecular identifiers featured in how the TCRbeta library was prepared. TCRdb itself ran the PCR reads through MiXCR, one entry per CDR3 protein. Here the sample spans 60,000 or so distinct CDR3 sequences, roughly 45% being singletons. The source was PBMCs, mostly from graft donor cells, collected 360 days after TCRalphabeta/CD19-depleted stem cell transplant. The receptors derive from a male patient younger than 18 who had a stem cell transplant for acute lymphoblastic leukemia, so the T cells may come from the graft donor.

This clonotype appeared a few times. This sequence joins TRBV7-6 and TRBJ1-1, with D tentatively TRBD1 (6 bases). V was trimmed by 0 bases and J by 1 base, leaving 12 bases between them. The CDR3 covers 16 residues. Germline V gives CDR1 SGHVS, CDR2 FNYEAQ. DNA of the CDR3: TGTGCCAGCAGCTTAGCGTGGGGGCAGGGGAACACTGAAGCTTTCTTT. Its protein is CASSLAWGQGNTEAFF.

This clonotype has a single count. V gene TRBV7-8 combines with J gene TRBJ2-1; 7 nucleotides align to TRBD2. This CDR3 region has 16 residues. Trimming removed 3 bases from V and 6 bases from J; junction bases left unmatched: 11. Germline CDR1 reads SGHVS; CDR2 reads FQNEAQ. The CDR3 nucleotides read TGTGCCAGCAGCTTGGGGGGTAGCGGGCACATCAATGAGCAGTTCTTC. It codes for CASSLGGSGHINEQFF.

CDR3 nucleotide sequence: TGTGCCAGTAGTATCGCCGGGTTGGATGAGCAGTTCTTC. It translates to CASSIAGLDEQFF. V is TRBV19 and J is TRBJ2-1; no firm D call. CDR1 LNHDA and CDR2 SQIVND come from the germline V gene (reference sequence). The ends were cut back, 3 bases at V and 8 bases at J, with 11 bases in the middle. This CDR3 has 13 residues. The complete variable domain, with remaining parts taken from reference TRBV19 and TRBJ2-1, reads DGGITQSPKYLFRKEGQNVTLSCEQNLNHDAMYWYRQDPGQGLRLIYYSQIVNDFQKGDIAEGYSVSREKKESFPLTVTSAQKNPTAFYLCASSIAGLDEQFFGPGTRLTVL.

V is TRBV27 and J is TRBJ2-7; no definite D call. The V end was cut by 2 bases, the J end by 2 bases, with 7 bases between. This CDR3 has 13 residues. Germline-derived CDR1 and CDR2 are MNHEY and SMNVEV (reference sequence). CDR3 bases: TGTGCCAGCAGTTTAAAGGGCCCCTACGAGCAGTACTTC. It yields the protein CASSLKGPYEQYF.

The chain carries TRBV3-1 and TRBJ2-7; possibly TRBD2 for D (6 bases). CDR1 LGHDT and CDR2 YNNKEL come from the germline V gene (reference sequence). CDR3 length: 14 residues. Trimming stripped 4 bases from V and 2 bases from J, with 12 bases between. Here the CDR3 DNA reads TGTGCCAGCAGCCCCCGGGACTTCCCCTACGAGCAGTACTTC. Its protein is CASSPRDFPYEQYF.

This clonotype appeared a few times. V gene TRBV4-2 combines with J gene TRBJ2-5; D not certain. CDR3 length equals 15 residues. Germline V gene lookup returns CDR1 LGHNA and CDR2 YNFKEQ. V lost 0 bases, J lost 3 bases, and 11 bases lay in between. CDR3 region: CASSQDPGPEETQYF. The CDR3, as DNA: TGTGCCAGCAGCCAAGATCCTGGGCCCGAAGAGACCCAGTACTTC.

This clonotype was counted ten times or more. The genes are TRBV2 and TRBJ2-7; tentative D call: TRBD1 (5 bases). V shed 6 bases and J shed 3 bases, with 9 bases lying between them. The germline CDR1 and CDR2 sequences are SNHLY and FYNNEI. The CDR3 has 12 residues. The CDR3 loop is CASSRQSYEQYF. CDR3 sequence (DNA): TGTGCCAGCAGCAGACAGAGCTACGAGCAGTACTTC.

The genes are TRBV12-3 or TRBV12-4 and TRBJ1-1; possibly TRBD1 for D (6 bases). Deletions cut 0 bases from V and 4 bases from J, with 9 bases between. The CDR3 runs to 14 residues. Written as DNA, the CDR3 is TGTGCCAGCAGTTTAGCCGGGGGGGCCACTGAAGCTTTCTTT. Translated, it gives CASSLAGGATEAFF.

The chain joins TRBV9 to TRBJ1-1; unclear D gene. Germline loops: CDR1 SGDLS, CDR2 YYNGEE. The V gene lost 5 bases and the J gene lost 2 bases, with 10 bases spanning the gap. The CDR3 runs to 13 residues. CDR3 region: CASRTEGNTEAFF. Here the CDR3 DNA reads TGTGCCAGCAGGACGGAAGGTAACACTGAAGCTTTCTTT. The full variable domain, in which reference TRBV9 and TRBJ1-1 provide the parts outside the CDR3, is DSGVTQTPKHLITATGQRVTLRCSPRSGDLSVYWYQQSLDQGLQFLIQYYNGEERAKGNILERFSAQQFPDLHSELNLSSLELGDSALYFCASRTEGNTEAFFGQGTRLTVV.

The CDR3 spells CASSLAAGGPPYEQFF. Here the CDR3 DNA reads TGCGCCAGCAGCTTGGCCGCGGGAGGACCCCCCTATGAGCAGTTCTTC. V is TRBV5-1 and J is TRBJ2-1; 8 bases match TRBD2. The V gene's germline CDR1 is SGHRS and CDR2 YFSETQ. The CDR3 contains 16 residues. Trimming at V came to 0 bases and at J to 8 bases, leaving 10 bases not matched to a gene.

This sequence joins TRBV9 and TRBJ2-2, with 9 bases matching TRBD2. This CDR3 region has 17 residues. Germline CDR1 reads SGDLS; CDR2 reads YYNGEE. Trimming took 2 bases from V and 4 from J; bases not matched to a gene: 9. The CDR3: CASSVRGLADATGELFF. The DNA for the CDR3 is TGTGCCAGCAGCGTTCGGGGACTAGCAGATGCCACCGGGGAGCTGTTTTTT.

DNA of the CDR3: TGTGCTAGTGGTACCACGGAGACCCAGTACTTC. Amino acid sequence: CASGTTETQYF. J is TRBJ2-5 and V is TRBV12-5, with unresolved D. The germline V and J ends were trimmed by 5 bases and 5 bases, with 6 bases remaining between them. The germline gives CDR1 LGHNT, CDR2 FRNRAP. The CDR3 covers 11 residues.

The rearrangement links TRBV10-3 to TRBJ1-1; a possible D gene is TRBD1 (6 bases). CDR3 size: 14 residues. The V and J ends lost 7 bases and 7 bases respectively, with 19 bases between them. Germline V gene data show CDR1 as ENHRY and CDR2 as SYGVKD. The CDR3 region is CAITRQQGVGEAFF. In DNA form, the CDR3 reads TGTGCCATCACTAGACAACAGGGAGTAGGTGAAGCTTTCTTT.

There are a few counts of this clonotype. The chain combines TRBV5-1 with TRBJ1-5; 10 nucleotides match TRBD1. J gave up 3 bases and V 0 bases, and 0 bases lay outside the gene matches. The length of the CDR3 is 15 residues. CDR1 is SGHRS, CDR2 YFSETQ, per germline. The CDR3 DNA follows: TGCGCCAGCAGCTTGGGACAGGGGGCCAATCAGCCCCAGCATTTT. Protein product: CASSLGQGANQPQHF.

V gene TRBV29-1 combines with J gene TRBJ2-2; tentatively, D is TRBD1 or TRBD2 (5 bases each). Trimming pared 6 bases from V and 0 bases from J, leaving 8 bases between. Germline-derived CDR1 and CDR2 are SQVTM and ANQGSEA. This CDR3 has 13 residues. The CDR3: CSVGTSNTGELFF. The CDR3 coding sequence is TGCAGCGTGGGGACGTCGAACACCGGGGAGCTGTTTTTT.

This clonotype was observed a handful of times. The chain has TRBV7-2 and TRBJ2-2; D call uncertain. CDR1 SGHTA and CDR2 FQGNSA come from the germline V gene. The CDR3 consists of 13 residues. The V end lost 7 bases, the J end lost 3 bases, and 9 bases lay between the germline ends. The CDR3 region is CASTRDYTGELFF. In DNA, the CDR3 is TGTGCCAGCACCCGCGACTACACCGGGGAGCTGTTTTTT.

V is TRBV6-5 and J is TRBJ1-2; no clear D gene. The CDR3 is 15 amino acids. Trimming took 0 bases from V and 5 from J, leaving 13 bases between them. The germline CDR1 and CDR2 sequences are MNHEY and SVGAGI. The CDR3 is CASSYSRETKYGYTF. The CDR3 DNA reads as TGTGCCAGCAGTTACTCGAGGGAGACGAAATATGGCTACACCTTC.

The table lists this clonotype with many counts. V is TRBV5-1 and J is TRBJ1-5; possibly TRBD1 for D (6 bases). This CDR3 is 13 amino acids long. Germline V CDR1 and CDR2: SGHRS, YFSETQ. The V end lost 4 bases, the J end lost 5 bases, and 10 bases lay between the germline ends. CDR3 sequence: CASSPAGDQPQHF. The CDR3 nucleotides read TGCGCCAGCAGCCCAGCAGGGGATCAGCCCCAGCATTTT.

There are a few counts of this clonotype. V gene TRBV11-2 combines with J gene TRBJ2-5; D unclear. The germline V gene encodes CDR1 SGHAT and CDR2 FQNNGV. The V and J ends lost 3 bases and 5 bases respectively, with 10 bases between them. CDR3 length: 13 residues. CDR3 loop: CASSFTPSETQYF. Here the CDR3 DNA reads TGTGCCAGCAGCTTTACTCCTTCGGAGACCCAGTACTTC.

The V call is TRBV18, the J call TRBJ2-5; D is undetermined. The CDR3 length is 15 residues. V was trimmed by 4 bases and J by 1 base, leaving 13 bases between them. CDR1 KGHSH and CDR2 LQKENI come from the germline V gene. The CDR3 DNA reads TGTGCCAGCTCACTCCGAGAGGCCCTCCAAGAGACCCAGTACTTC. Translated: CASSLREALQETQYF.

This sequence joins TRBV20-1 and TRBJ1-1; no clear D gene. V shed 4 bases and J shed 8 bases, with 8 bases lying between them. CDR3 length: 10 amino acids. The germline gives CDR1 DFQATT, CDR2 SNEGSKA (reference sequence). CDR3 DNA sequence: TGCAGTGCTACCCGGGAGGAAGCTTTCTTT. It codes for CSATREEAFF.

This clonotype was seen more than once but under ten times. The chain combines TRBV24-1 with TRBJ2-3; TRBD2 aligns across 9 bases. The CDR3 covers 16 residues. CDR1 is KGHDR, CDR2 SFDVKD, per germline. Unmatched junction bases numbered 4, after V lost 1 base and J lost 3 bases. As DNA, the CDR3 is TGTGCCACCAGTGATTTCACTAGCGGGCGGACAGATACGCAGTATTTT. As protein: CATSDFTSGRTDTQYF.

The chain uses TRBV27 and TRBJ1-6; TRBD1 matches at 8 bases. The CDR3 has 17 residues. V shed 6 bases, J shed 9 bases, and the junction held 16 bases outside the gene matches. The germline gives CDR1 MNHEY, CDR2 SMNVEV (reference sequence). The CDR3 nucleotides are TGTGCCAGCAGCTCGCAGCCAGGGGGCTCGGGGGGTTCACCCCTCCACTTT. This translates into CASSSQPGGSGGSPLHF.

This clonotype was detected once. The genes are TRBV6-5 and TRBJ2-5; D unclear. With 6 bases removed from V and 4 bases from J, the gap between germline ends came to 9 bases. The CDR3 has 12 amino acids. The germline CDR1 and CDR2 sequences are MNHEY and SVGAGI. The CDR3 DNA reads as TGTGCCAGCAGGCCGGAAGGAGAGACCCAGTACTTC. It translates to CASRPEGETQYF.

This chain uses TRBV27 with TRBJ2-1; 8 nucleotides match TRBD2. J lost 7 bases, V lost 3 bases, and 14 bases had no gene match. Germline V gives CDR1 MNHEY, CDR2 SMNVEV (reference sequence). The CDR3 is made up of 17 amino acids. CDR3 amino acids: CASSFPSARGGFNEQFF. In nucleotides, the CDR3 is TGTGCCAGCAGTTTCCCTTCGGCCCGGGGGGGATTTAATGAGCAGTTCTTC.

This chain joins TRBV7-2 and TRBJ2-7; TRBD2 might be the D (5 bases). The germline gives CDR1 SGHTA, CDR2 FQGNSA. Trimming stripped 2 bases from V and 9 bases from J, with 17 bases between. The CDR3 runs to 14 residues. As DNA, the CDR3 is TGTGCCAGCAGCTTAATAGACCGGGAAACGGTGCAGTACTTC. Amino acids: CASSLIDRETVQYF.